Presented here are 18 T cell receptor beta chains from one specimen sequenced in a study of blood T cell repertoires in COVID-19. TCRdb's table, derived via immunoSEQ multiplex PCR, lists solely in-frame clones and lacks some. The sample comprises tens of thousands of clones, roughly 92% of which are singletons, and about 9.2% rests with the top ten. Sequenced: peripheral blood. Source of these receptors: a man aged 50 or older with active COVID-19.

The chain joins TRBV28 to TRBJ1-1; TRBD1 might be the D (5 bases). Trimming removed 3 bases at V and 10 bases at J, with 21 bases between. The V gene's germline CDR1 is MDHEN and CDR2 SYDVKM. The CDR3 totals 15 residues. Written as DNA, the CDR3 is TGTGCCAGCAGTTTTAGGGGTCCCCTGAGTCCGACAGCTTTCTTT. This codes for CASSFRGPLSPTAFF.

This chain uses TRBV9 with TRBJ2-7; D remains ambiguous. Germline CDR1 reads SGDLS; CDR2 reads YYNGEE. V lost 1 base and J lost 5, with 10 bases in between. The CDR3 runs 13 residues. Written as DNA, the CDR3 is TGTGCCAGCAGCGTATCCGGGTATGACGAGCAGTACTTC. Amino acid sequence: CASSVSGYDEQYF.

V usage is TRBV6-6 and J usage is TRBJ2-5; TRBD1 is a possible D gene (5 bases). Germline values: CDR1 MNHNY, CDR2 SVGAGI (reference sequence). The V end lost 2 bases, the J end lost 4 bases, and 11 bases lay between the germline ends. The CDR3 length is 14 residues. The CDR3 here is CASSYAGYGETQYF. The CDR3, as DNA: TGTGCCAGCAGTTACGCAGGGTATGGAGAGACCCAGTACTTC.

The rearrangement links TRBV28 to TRBJ2-3, with 16 bases fitting TRBD2. There are 21 residues in the CDR3. Per germline, CDR1 MDHEN and CDR2 SYDVKM. After removal of 6 bases from V and 3 bases from J, the junction contained 18 bases not matched to a gene. CDR3 loop: CASSPNPGLAGGKWVTDTQYF. The CDR3 DNA reads TGTGCCAGCAGCCCTAATCCGGGACTAGCGGGAGGGAAGTGGGTTACAGATACGCAGTATTTT.

This chain connects TRBV11-1 to TRBJ2-1; 9 bases line up with TRBD2. The CDR3 has 15 residues. V trimming: 3 bases; J trimming: 4 bases; junction bases outside the gene matches: 4. From germline, CDR1 is SGHAT and CDR2 FQDESV (reference sequence). Here the CDR3 DNA reads TGTGCCAGCAGCTTCAGGCGGGAGGGATACAATGAGCAGTTCTTC. Translating it yields CASSFRREGYNEQFF.

The V call is TRBV6-7, the J call TRBJ2-1; 11 positions match TRBD2. TRBV6-7 is an ORF; its function is uncertain. The CDR3 consists of 15 residues. V lost 6 bases to trimming and J lost 5 bases; unmatched junction nucleotides: 6. CDR3 protein: CASRPGTSGNNEQFF. Written as DNA, the CDR3 is TGTGCCAGCAGGCCCGGGACTAGCGGTAACAATGAGCAGTTCTTC.

This clone was counted a single time. This chain links TRBV2 with TRBJ1-4; a weak D match, TRBD1 (6 bases). Germline V gives CDR1 SNHLY, CDR2 FYNNEI. V was cut by 4 bases and J by 5 bases, with 11 bases left in between. There are 14 residues in the CDR3. CDR3 in DNA: TGTGCCAGCAGTGCCCAGGGGAGAAATGAAAAACTGTTTTTT. This codes for CASSAQGRNEKLFF. Together with reference TRBV2 and TRBJ1-4, the CDR3 gives the full variable domain: EPEVTQTPSHQVTQMGQEVILRCVPISNHLYFYWYRQILGQKVEFLVSFYNNEISEKSEIFDDQFSVERPDGSNFTLKIRSTKLEDSAMYFCASSAQGRNEKLFFGSGTQLSVL.

The V gene is TRBV13, the J gene TRBJ1-4, with D possibly being TRBD1 (5 bases). V lost 2 bases and J 2 bases, leaving 6 bases between the germline ends. CDR3 length equals 14 residues. CDR1 is PRHDT, CDR2 FYEKMQ, per germline (reference sequence). Here the CDR3 reads CASSLQGTNEKLFF. CDR3 bases: TGTGCCAGCAGCTTACAGGGTACTAATGAAAAACTGTTTTTT.

The genes are TRBV7-2 and TRBJ2-7; TRBD2 matches at 9 bases. Germline V lookup: CDR1 SGHTA, CDR2 FQGNSA. The CDR3 extends over 15 amino acids. Germline trimming cut 2 bases from V and 3 bases from J; bases unmatched to any gene: 5. CDR3 in amino acids: CASSLKAGGLYEQYF. In DNA form, the CDR3 reads TGTGCCAGCAGCTTAAAGGCGGGAGGGCTCTACGAGCAGTACTTC.

The gene calls are TRBV10-1 and TRBJ2-1, with TRBD2 identical over 12 bases. Trimming at V came to 4 bases and at J to 6 bases, leaving 4 bases not matched to a gene. CDR1 WNHNN and CDR2 SYGVQD come from the germline V gene (reference sequence). The CDR3 has 15 residues. This chain's CDR3 is CASSGTSGASNEQFF. The CDR3 nucleotides are TGCGCCAGCAGTGGGACTAGCGGGGCCAGCAATGAGCAGTTCTTC.

This clone was seen more than once but under ten times. The V gene is TRBV10-1, the J gene TRBJ2-7, with 10 bases identical to TRBD2. Germline-derived CDR1 and CDR2 are WNHNN and SYGVQD (reference sequence). V lost 4 bases and J lost 7; bases outside the gene matches: 10. The CDR3 runs 15 residues. The CDR3 sequence: CASSANSGRSGEQYF. The CDR3 coding sequence is TGCGCCAGCAGTGCGAATAGCGGGAGGTCTGGAGAGCAGTACTTC.

The chain is built from TRBV27 and TRBJ2-6; tentative D call: TRBD2 (5 bases). CDR1 is MNHEY, CDR2 SMNVEV, per germline (reference sequence). CDR3 length: 14 residues. V was shortened by 8 bases and J by 0 bases, with 8 bases between the two germline ends. CDR3 in DNA: TGTGCCAGCCGAGGGAGCTCTGGGGCCAACGTCCTGACTTTC. Encoded protein: CASRGSSGANVLTF.

This chain connects TRBV7-8 to TRBJ2-7; maybe TRBD2 (6 bases). The CDR3 spans 15 residues. With 2 bases removed from V and 2 bases from J, the gap between germline ends came to 13 bases. Germline V gene lookup returns CDR1 SGHVS and CDR2 FQNEAQ. CDR3 in amino acids: CASSLLANNPYEQYF. DNA of the CDR3: TGTGCCAGCAGCTTACTAGCGAACAATCCCTACGAGCAGTACTTC.

The chain employs TRBV28 and TRBJ1-2; D is ambiguous. Trimming shortened V by 7 bases and J by 3 bases, and 15 bases separated the two germline ends. The length of the CDR3 is 14 residues. Germline V gives CDR1 MDHEN, CDR2 SYDVKM. CDR3 region: CASTEGNLHYGYTF. CDR3 nucleotide sequence: TGTGCCAGCACCGAGGGAAATCTACACTATGGCTACACCTTC.

The chain recombines TRBV18 with TRBJ2-7, with D perhaps matching TRBD1 (6 bases). From germline, CDR1 is KGHSH and CDR2 LQKENI. The CDR3 has 15 residues. V was cut by 3 bases and J by 4 bases, with 16 bases left in between. Written as DNA, the CDR3 is TGTGCCAGCTCACCCCCGACACGGACAGCATACGAGCAGTACTTC. The encoded protein is CASSPPTRTAYEQYF. The variable domain in full, completed from reference TRBV18 and TRBJ2-7, reads NAGVMQNPRHLVRRRGQEARLRCSPMKGHSHVYWYRQLPEEGLKFMVYLQKENIIDESGMPKERFSAEFPKEGPSILRIQQVVRGDSAAYFCASSPPTRTAYEQYFGPGTRLTVT.

V gene TRBV10-2 combines with J gene TRBJ1-4, with D perhaps matching TRBD1 (5 bases). This CDR3 has 21 residues. Germline V gene lookup returns CDR1 WSHSY and CDR2 SAAADI. Trimming removed 5 bases from V and 8 bases from J, with 36 bases in between. CDR3 sequence: CASSQGRPILLMKKGREKLFF. CDR3 sequence (DNA): TGCGCCAGCAGTCAGGGCAGACCGATTCTTTTAATGAAAAAGGGAAGGGAAAAACTGTTTTTT.

This chain joins TRBV5-1 and TRBJ2-6, with D perhaps matching TRBD1 (5 bases). Germline loops: CDR1 SGHRS, CDR2 YFSETQ. This CDR3 spans 18 amino acids. Trimming left V 0 bases short and J 0 bases short, with 13 bases between. CDR3 sequence (DNA): TGCGCCAGCAGCTTGGCCCCCCTCCAGGGCTCTGGGGCCAACGTCCTGACTTTC. Its translation: CASSLAPLQGSGANVLTF.

The rearrangement links TRBV7-2 to TRBJ1-2; no clear D gene. V shed 3 bases and J shed 8 bases, with 13 bases lying between them. CDR3 length equals 13 residues. Germline CDR1 is SGHTA and CDR2 is FQGNSA. The CDR3 reads CASSLYISNGYTF. DNA for the CDR3: TGTGCCAGCAGCTTGTACATCTCGAACGGCTACACCTTC.